Shown below are 31 T cell receptor beta chains from a single sample sequenced in a study of beta chain features in type 1 diabetes. Study observations and caveats: Within each of all four CD4+ subsets, Type 1 diabetes patients had TCRB CDR3s that were moderately but significantly shorter.

The antigens these receptors bind are not known. Expressed TCRB transcripts were sequenced after all isolated RNA was converted to cDNA. The assay was immunoSEQ multiplex PCR, and TCRdb's table has in-frame clones only and misses some. The sample shows about 230,000 clones, roughly 16% of them seen only once. The sequencing sample was made of naive CD4+ T cells from blood. These receptor sequences come from a man aged 25-45 years with type 1 diabetes.

As to this clone: At the DNA level, this CDR3 is encoded by other sequences in the same sample as well. This chain links TRBV7-9 with TRBJ2-5, with 12 bases that match TRBD2. The trim removed 5 bases at V and 5 bases at J, leaving 3 bases unmatched. Germline CDR1 reads SEHNR; CDR2 reads FQNEAQ (reference sequence). The CDR3 is 14 amino acids. The CDR3 here is CASSPGTSGETQYF. The CDR3 DNA follows: TGTGCCAGCAGCCCCGGGACTAGCGGGGAGACCCAGTACTTC.

The J gene is TRBJ2-4, the V gene TRBV29-1, with D possibly called TRBD1 or TRBD2 (5 bases each). V lost 3 bases to trimming and J lost 8 bases, with 17 bases between them. Germline V gene lookup returns CDR1 SQVTM and CDR2 ANQGSEA. CDR3 length: 14 residues. The CDR3 DNA sequence: TGCAGCGTTGATTCGGGGCCGGGTGGAGACATTCAGTACTTC. It codes for CSVDSGPGGDIQYF. Drawing the rest from reference TRBV29-1 and TRBJ2-4, the complete variable domain is SAVISQKPSRDICQRGTSLTIQCQVDSQVTMMFWYRQQPGQSLTLIATANQGSEATYESGFVIDKFPISRPNLTFSTLTVSNMSPEDSSIYLCSVDSGPGGDIQYFGAGTRLSVL.

The CDR3 region is CASSKVGGSSYNEQFF. In DNA, the CDR3 is TGTGCCAGCAGCAAAGTTGGCGGGAGCTCCTACAATGAGCAGTTCTTC. This rearrangement joins TRBV25-1 to TRBJ2-1; 7 positions match TRBD2. V dropped 6 bases and J dropped 0; count of bases not matched to a gene: 8. Germline assignment: CDR1 MGHDK and CDR2 SYGVNS. This CDR3 is 16 amino acids long.

The chain couples TRBV30 to TRBJ2-6; D could derive from TRBD1 or TRBD2 (5 bases each). Between the trimmed V and J ends, which lost 2 bases and 1 base, there was a span of 9 bases. This CDR3 contains 15 residues. Germline CDR1 is GTSNPN and CDR2 is SVGIG (reference sequence). This CDR3 is CAWSHWGSGANVLTF. DNA for the CDR3: TGTGCCTGGAGTCACTGGGGGTCTGGGGCCAACGTCCTGACTTTC.

This clone has more than one count but fewer than ten. This chain uses TRBV12-2 with TRBJ2-7; TRBD2 reflects the table's D call only, with no check against the DNA. TRBV12-2 is reported as a pseudogene. The CDR3 extends over 16 amino acids. The CDR3, as DNA: TGTGCAAGTCGCTCCTTTGGACTAGCGGGAACCTACGAGCAGTACTTC. Translating it yields CASRSFGLAGTYEQYF.

This clone was detected only a few times. The V gene is TRBV18, the J gene TRBJ1-4; no clear D gene. There are 11 residues in the CDR3. The germline V and J ends were trimmed by 3 bases and 6 bases, with 2 bases remaining between them. The germline V gene has CDR1 KGHSH and CDR2 LQKENI. CDR3 nucleotides: TGTGCCAGCTCACCCGATGAAAAACTGTTTTTT. This gives the protein CASSPDEKLFF.

This sequence joins TRBV30 and TRBJ1-1, with a possible D match to TRBD1 (5 bases). V shed 2 bases and J shed 6 bases, with 16 bases lying between them. This CDR3 is 14 amino acids long. Germline-derived CDR1 and CDR2 are GTSNPN and SVGIG (reference sequence). For the CDR3, the DNA is TGTGCCTGGAGTAGGTCAGGGAGTGTCCCTGAAGCTTTCTTT. Its translation: CAWSRSGSVPEAFF.

This clone occurred a few times. The rearrangement links TRBV7-3 to TRBJ1-3; TRBD1 matches at 11 bases. V trimming: 4 bases; J trimming: 3 bases; junction bases outside the gene matches: 2. Germline CDR1 and CDR2: SGHTA and FQGTGA. The length of the CDR3 is 15 residues. In DNA, the CDR3 is TGTGCCAGCAGCTGGACAGGGGGCTATGGAAACACCATATATTTT. Encoded protein: CASSWTGGYGNTIYF.

The chain couples TRBV20-1 to TRBJ2-3; perhaps TRBD1 as D (6 bases). The CDR3 is 11 amino acids. With 3 bases removed from V and 7 bases from J, the gap between germline ends came to 8 bases. CDR1 is DFQATT and CDR2 is SNEGSKA in the germline V gene (reference sequence). CDR3 DNA: TGCAGTGCTAGCGGGACAAATACGCAGTATTTT. Residues: CSASGTNTQYF.

This clone was recorded only once. This rearrangement joins TRBV4-1 to TRBJ2-7; 12 nucleotides align to TRBD2. This CDR3 spans 15 amino acids. The trim removed 4 bases at V and 7 bases at J, leaving 8 bases unmatched. Looked up from germline, CDR1 is MGHRA and CDR2 is YSYEKL. As DNA, the CDR3 is TGCGCCAGCAGCCGCCGACTAGCGGGAGAGGGTGAGCAGTACTTC. This sequence encodes CASSRRLAGEGEQYF.

CDR3 in DNA: TGTGCCAGCAGCTTAGTCCGTCGAGGGACTAGCGGAATATACAATGAGCAGTTCTTC. It specifies CASSLVRRGTSGIYNEQFF. The V gene is TRBV11-2, the J gene TRBJ2-1; 11 positions match TRBD2. The CDR3 contains 19 residues. V was pared by 1 base and J by 4 bases, with 12 bases of the junction left unmatched. Germline V gene sequence: CDR1 SGHAT, CDR2 FQNNGV.

V gene TRBV4-2 combines with J gene TRBJ2-7; perhaps TRBD1 as D (6 bases). The CDR3 has 13 residues. V dropped 4 bases and J dropped 2 bases, with 9 bases sitting between them. Germline CDR1 reads LGHNA; CDR2 reads YNFKEQ. CDR3: CASSPRQAYEQYF. The CDR3 DNA is TGTGCCAGCAGCCCGAGACAGGCCTACGAGCAGTACTTC.

This clone was picked up a small number of times. The chain links TRBV29-1 to TRBJ1-4; TRBD1 might be the D (5 bases). V lost 1 base and J 8 bases, leaving 8 bases between the germline ends. The CDR3 is 12 amino acids. CDR1 SQVTM and CDR2 ANQGSEA come from the germline V gene. DNA for the CDR3: TGCAGCGTTGAAGGGGGGAGGGAAAAACTGTTTTTT. The encoded protein is CSVEGGREKLFF.

This clone has a handful of counts. CDR3 residues: CASSFQGDNIQYF. Written as DNA, the CDR3 is TGCGCCAGCAGCTTTCAGGGGGATAACATTCAGTACTTC. This rearrangement joins TRBV5-1 to TRBJ2-4; 7 positions match TRBD1. V lost 2 bases and J lost 7; bases outside the gene matches: 3. The CDR3 is 13 amino acids. The germline V gene has CDR1 SGHRS and CDR2 YFSETQ.

A note on this clone: Within the sample, other DNA sequences also encode this same CDR3. The chain joins TRBV9 to TRBJ2-2; D is possibly TRBD2 (5 bases). In germline, CDR1 is SGDLS, CDR2 YYNGEE. CDR3 length: 13 residues. Trimming shortened V by 2 bases and J by 4 bases, and 6 bases separated the two germline ends. CDR3 region: CASSVGGTGELFF. For the CDR3, the DNA is TGTGCCAGCAGCGTCGGAGGCACCGGGGAGCTGTTTTTT.

This clone has a handful of counts. The chain employs TRBV15 and TRBJ2-7; 8 positions match TRBD2. CDR1 is LNHNV, CDR2 YYDKDF, per germline (reference sequence). J was trimmed by 3 bases and V by 6 bases; bases with no gene match: 7. The CDR3 length is 14 residues. CDR3 residues: CATRGLADNYEQYF. The CDR3 nucleotides read TGTGCCACCAGAGGACTAGCAGACAACTACGAGCAGTACTTC.

The CDR3 DNA sequence: TGTGCCAGCAGCTTAGGGACTAGCACAGATACGCAGTATTTT. It encodes CASSLGTSTDTQYF. The gene calls are TRBV11-2 and TRBJ2-3, with a tentative D call TRBD2 (5 bases). The CDR3 has 14 amino acids. Trimming took off 1 base at V and 0 bases at J, with 5 bases between the two ends. The germline V gene has CDR1 SGHAT and CDR2 FQNNGV.

The rearrangement uses TRBV28 and TRBJ2-7; TRBD1 matches at 8 bases. V lost 6 bases, J lost 0 bases, and 7 bases stayed unmatched. The germline CDR1 and CDR2 sequences are MDHEN and SYDVKM. The CDR3 is 15 residues long. The CDR3 loop is CASRTRTGPSYEQYF. CDR3 nucleotides: TGTGCCAGCAGGACCCGGACAGGGCCCTCCTACGAGCAGTACTTC.

This clone was seen only a few times. The V call is TRBV27, the J call TRBJ2-7; 7 nucleotides agree with TRBD1. V gave up 5 bases and J gave up 4 bases; unmatched junction bases: 8. The CDR3 contains 14 residues. CDR1 and CDR2 (germline): MNHEY, SMNVEV (reference sequence). CDR3 nucleotide sequence: TGTGCCAGCAGTAGACCGGGACAGCAATACGAGCAGTACTTC. Amino acids: CASSRPGQQYEQYF.

The genes are TRBV7-2 and TRBJ1-1; D not resolved. The CDR3 contains 14 residues. V lost 3 bases and J 4 bases, leaving 12 bases between the germline ends. CDR1 and CDR2 from the germline V gene are SGHTA and FQGNSA. CDR3 bases: TGTGCCAGCAGCTTTGAAGTAGGGCGCACTGAAGCTTTCTTT. It is translated as CASSFEVGRTEAFF.

This clone has a handful of counts. This chain links TRBV25-1 with TRBJ2-5, with 16 nucleotides matching TRBD2. With V trimmed by 8 bases and J by 5 bases, 11 bases remained unmatched. CDR1 is MGHDK and CDR2 is SYGVNS in the germline V gene. The CDR3 extends over 17 amino acids. Here the CDR3 reads CASAPGLAGGMLETQYF. CDR3 nucleotides: TGTGCCAGCGCACCGGGACTAGCGGGAGGGATGCTGGAGACCCAGTACTTC.

This clone was seen only a few times. The V and J genes are TRBV18 and TRBJ1-1; D perhaps matches TRBD1 (5 bases). Germline V gene data show CDR1 as KGHSH and CDR2 as LQKENI. The length of the CDR3 is 15 residues. The ends were cut back, 3 bases at V and 1 base at J, with 12 bases in the middle. The DNA for the CDR3 is TGTGCCAGCTCACCTTTGGGGGGTACGAACACTGAAGCTTTCTTT. Encoded protein: CASSPLGGTNTEAFF.

The genes are TRBV2 and TRBJ2-3; 7 nucleotides match TRBD1. CDR1 and CDR2 from the germline V gene are SNHLY and FYNNEI. Unmatched junction bases numbered 11, after V lost 10 bases and J lost 4 bases. This CDR3 is built from 14 residues. The DNA of the CDR3 is TGTGCCATCCAGAGACAGGGCTTGTCAGATACGCAGTATTTT. Its protein product is CAIQRQGLSDTQYF.

This clone has only one observation. The rearrangement joins TRBV5-1 to TRBJ2-3, with no clear D. The germline gives CDR1 SGHRS, CDR2 YFSETQ. V shed 0 bases and J shed 2 bases, with 7 bases lying between them. This CDR3 is 14 amino acids long. The CDR3 reads CASSLGINTDTQYF. The CDR3 DNA reads TGCGCCAGCAGCTTGGGGATTAACACAGATACGCAGTATTTT.

There are a few counts of this clone. The chain recombines TRBV28 with TRBJ2-1; TRBD1 agrees at 9 bases. Germline values: CDR1 MDHEN, CDR2 SYDVKM. Trimming removed 5 bases from V and 4 bases from J; junction bases left unmatched: 3. There are 14 residues in the CDR3. CDR3 sequence: CASSPGQGYNEQFF. Here the CDR3 DNA reads TGTGCCAGCAGTCCGGGACAGGGATACAATGAGCAGTTCTTC. The full variable domain, its missing parts supplied by reference TRBV28 and TRBJ2-1, is DVKVTQSSRYLVKRTGEKVFLECVQDMDHENMFWYRQDPGLGLRLIYFSYDVKMKEKGDIPEGYSVSREKKERFSLILESASTNQTSMYLCASSPGQGYNEQFFGPGTRLTVL.

V usage is TRBV7-9 and J usage is TRBJ2-1; D unresolved. Germline values: CDR1 SEHNR, CDR2 FQNEAQ (reference sequence). This CDR3 is 16 amino acids long. V lost 5 bases and J 3 bases, leaving 17 bases between the germline ends. The chain's CDR3 is CASSPQRDLFYNEQFF. CDR3 nucleotide sequence: TGTGCCAGCAGCCCTCAGCGCGATTTATTCTACAATGAGCAGTTCTTC.

There are a few counts of this clone. This chain joins TRBV4-1 and TRBJ2-3; no definite D call. Trimming cost V 3 bases and J 2 bases, with 6 bases left between them. This CDR3 has 13 amino acids. The V gene's germline CDR1 is MGHRA and CDR2 YSYEKL. CDR3: CASSHETTDTQYF. CDR3 DNA sequence: TGCGCCAGCAGCCACGAAACCACAGATACGCAGTATTTT.

The chain joins TRBV25-1 to TRBJ2-3, with unresolved D. V lost 3 bases and J lost 9, with 13 bases in between. The CDR3 covers 13 residues. CDR1 MGHDK and CDR2 SYGVNS come from the germline V gene. The CDR3 DNA reads TGTGCCAGCAGTGATCTTTTGGCTGGCACGCAGTATTTT. Protein product: CASSDLLAGTQYF.

The chain couples TRBV29-1 to TRBJ2-7; TRBD1 might be the D (5 bases). Germline V gene lookup returns CDR1 SQVTM and CDR2 ANQGSEA. CDR3 size: 13 residues. Trimming left V 1 base short and J 6 bases short, with 13 bases between. CDR3 loop: CSVEGQGPLEQYF. The CDR3 nucleotides are TGCAGCGTTGAAGGGCAGGGTCCGCTCGAGCAGTACTTC.

The sample holds a few counts of this clone. This chain uses TRBV27 with TRBJ2-2; D is ambiguous. CDR3 size: 12 residues. Germline loops: CDR1 MNHEY, CDR2 SMNVEV (reference sequence). V was shortened by 6 bases and J by 4 bases, with 6 bases between the two germline ends. The CDR3 nucleotides are TGTGCCAGCAGATTAGTCACCGGGGAGCTGTTTTTT. Protein sequence: CASRLVTGELFF.

There are a few counts of this clone. The V gene is TRBV7-9, the J gene TRBJ1-2; D is possibly TRBD1 (6 bases). With 0 bases removed from V and 6 bases from J, the gap between germline ends came to 14 bases. Germline CDR1 reads SEHNR; CDR2 reads FQNEAQ (reference sequence). The CDR3 is 15 residues long. CDR3 sequence: CASSLAIAGEDGYTF. The CDR3 DNA sequence: TGTGCCAGCAGCTTAGCCATAGCAGGGGAAGATGGCTACACCTTC.